These T cell receptor beta chains were read from a single sample in a study of CD8 T cells in Susac syndrome. TCRdb reprocessed the immunoSEQ multiplex PCR reads via MiXCR and lists one record per CDR3 protein. The sample has roughly 400,000 distinct CDR3 sequences, around 85% seen once. What was sequenced was CD8+ T cells from PBMCs. These receptors all come from a human donor with multiple sclerosis. Both conserved end residues are part of each CDR3. A D gene is named only where the DNA matches it firmly. Not all rows give a size; the values are once, few, many and, for expanded clones, a class.

V	J	D	size	DNA	CDR3
TRBV14	TRBJ2-1	.	.	TGTGCCAGCAGCCAAGATTGGTCGGCGCCGCTGAGCAATGAGCAGTTCTTC	CASSQDWSAPLSNEQFF
TRBV5-1	TRBJ2-1	TRBD2	.	TGCGCCAGCATGCTAGCGGGAGGTGGCAATGAGCAGTTCTTC	CASMLAGGGNEQFF
TRBV6-4	TRBJ2-1	.	.	TGTGCCAGCAGTGATGACTGGGGCAATGAGCAGTTCTTC	CASSDDWGNEQFF
TRBV12-3/TRBV12-4	TRBJ1-1	.	.	TGTGCCAGCAGTTTGGGGGGGATGTCCACTGAAGCTTTCTTT	CASSLGGMSTEAFF
TRBV10-3	TRBJ2-1	TRBD1	.	TGTGCCATCACCGAGGTAGGGGGCAGTGAGCAGTTCTTC	CAITEVGGSEQFF
TRBV2	TRBJ1-6	TRBD1	.	TGTGCCAGCAATAGACCGGGACAGGGGGAAAACTCCTATAATTCACCCCTCCACTTT	CASNRPGQGENSYNSPLHF
TRBV7-9	TRBJ2-2	TRBD1	.	TGTGCCAGCAGCCGAGCAACAGGGGGATCGAACACCGGGGAGCTGTTTTTT	CASSRATGGSNTGELFF
TRBV19	TRBJ2-7	.	.	TGTGCCAGTAGTATGAGTGGCCAGAACGAGCAGTACTTC	CASSMSGQNEQYF
TRBV7-9	TRBJ2-5	TRBD1	once	TGTGCCAGCAGCTACTCGGGACAGGGAGAGACCCAGTACTTC	CASSYSGQGETQYF
TRBV28	TRBJ2-2	TRBD2	.	TGTGCCAGCAGTTTACGCTCTAGCGGGAGTTTTACCGGGGAGCTGTTTTTT	CASSLRSSGSFTGELFF
TRBV2	TRBJ2-3	.	.	TGTGCCAGCAAAAGGGACTTCACAGATACGCAGTATTTT	CASKRDFTDTQYF
TRBV18	TRBJ2-7	.	.	TGTGCCAGCTCACCACCGACGCCCGGACTTGCCTACGAGCAGTACTTC	CASSPPTPGLAYEQYF
TRBV19	TRBJ2-1	.	.	TGTGCCAGTAACGACCCCTACAATGAGCAGTTCTTC	CASNDPYNEQFF
TRBV5-4	TRBJ2-7	TRBD2	.	TGTGCCAGCAGCCCCTTAGCGGGGGGACCCCCCTACGAGCAGTACTTC	CASSPLAGGPPYEQYF
TRBV5-6	TRBJ2-7	.	.	TGTGCCAGCAGCTTACCAGGGGTGTTCCCCTACGAGCAGTACTTC	CASSLPGVFPYEQYF
TRBV7-9	TRBJ2-6	.	.	TGTGCCAGCAGCATGAACATACAGGGTCCTGGGGCCAACGTCCTGACTTTC	CASSMNIQGPGANVLTF
TRBV11-2	TRBJ2-1	.	.	TGTGCCAGCAGCTTCCCACTAGACAATGAGCAGTTCTTC	CASSFPLDNEQFF
TRBV28	TRBJ2-1	.	once	TGTGCCAGCACCATCCCTTCGGACAGCTACAATGAGCAGTTCTTC	CASTIPSDSYNEQFF
TRBV12-3/TRBV12-4	TRBJ2-7	TRBD1	few	TGTGCCAGCAGCCCCGGGACAGGGTTTCGCGAGCAGTACTTC	CASSPGTGFREQYF
TRBV20-1	TRBJ2-7	TRBD2	once	TGCAGTGCAGAAAGCGGGGGGCTCTCCTACGAGCAGTACTTC	CSAESGGLSYEQYF
TRBV28	TRBJ2-5	.	.	TGTGCCAGCAGTTTTGGAGACAGGTCCTCCGGTGAGACCCAGTACTTC	CASSFGDRSSGETQYF
TRBV29-1	TRBJ2-7	.	.	TGCAGCGTTTGGGCAGGATACGAGCAGTACTTC	CSVWAGYEQYF
TRBV7-6	TRBJ2-1	TRBD2	.	TGTGCCAGCAGCATCAACACTGGCGGGAGCTCCTACAATGAGCAGTTCTTC	CASSINTGGSSYNEQFF